The present T cell receptor (beta chain) was sequenced within a study of regulatory T cells in long-lasting Graves disease. The ends were cut back, 4 bases at V and 2 bases at J, with 9 bases in the middle. The V gene's germline CDR1 is MNHEY and CDR2 SVGEGT. The CDR3 extends over 15 amino acids. For TCR beta, libraries came from iRepertoire HTBI primers and Arm-PCR of CDR3 regions. TCRdb called the multiplex PCR reads again in MiXCR, with one record for every CDR3 protein. The table shows roughly 530,000 distinct CDR3 sequences, with 15% to 20% occurring only once. The sample's time point: newly diagnosed GD, antithyroid drugs for less than 3 months. RNA from PBMCs was the source of the TCR library. The table lists this clonotype with many counts. These data also formed part of another study, on T cells in Graves' hyperthyroidism and ophthalmopathy.

This receptor was taken from a woman aged 35-65 years with Graves disease. The gene calls are TRBV6-2 or TRBV6-3 and TRBJ2-6; possible D gene TRBD1, 6 bases. Sequenced here: peripheral blood mononuclear cells (PBMCs), sampled at new diagnosis, from a patient treated with antithyroid drugs. CDR3 residues: CASSSTGTGANVLTF. The DNA for the CDR3 is TGTGCCAGCAGTTCAACAGGGACTGGGGCCAACGTCCTGACTTTC.